This section outlines one T cell receptor (beta chain) sequence together with its context. This sample was taken from a study of T cells expressing NK-cell markers. Study-level background: It was from sorted CD3+CD56+NKG2C+, CD3+CD56+NKG2C- and CD3+CD56-NKG2C+ T cells that TCR beta repertoires came. Eight donors were sequenced, seven testing HCMV-seropositive and one testing seronegative.

CDR3 length equals 15 residues. CDR1 and CDR2 from the germline V gene are SGHTA and FQGNSA. 5'RACE template switching with UMIs generated TCR beta cDNA. TCRdb re-called the 5' RACE reads; every CDR3 protein appears as one record, without DNA. The listing records roughly 390,000 distinct CDR3 sequences. The specimen was blood T cells: a sorted CD56 or NKG2C T cell subset, CD4+ or CD8+ T cells, or bulk PBMC T cells (not recorded which). The TCR sequence derives from a woman aged 45-59 years in good health. V is TRBV7-2 and J is TRBJ2-1; TCRdb names TRBD1, which stays unverified in the absence of DNA. CDR3 sequence reads: CASSSPGTGNNEQFF.